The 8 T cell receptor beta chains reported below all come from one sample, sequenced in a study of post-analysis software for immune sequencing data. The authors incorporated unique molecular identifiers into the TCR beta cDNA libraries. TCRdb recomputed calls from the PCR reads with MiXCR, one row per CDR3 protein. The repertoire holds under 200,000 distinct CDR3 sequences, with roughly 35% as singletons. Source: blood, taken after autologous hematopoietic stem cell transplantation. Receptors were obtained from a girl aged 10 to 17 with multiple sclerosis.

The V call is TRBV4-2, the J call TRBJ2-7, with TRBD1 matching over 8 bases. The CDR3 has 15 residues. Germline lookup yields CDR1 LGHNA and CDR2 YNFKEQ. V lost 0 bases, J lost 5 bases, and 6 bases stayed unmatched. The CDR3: CASSQDGSGGDEQYF. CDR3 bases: TGTGCCAGCAGCCAAGACGGGTCAGGGGGCGACGAGCAGTACTTC.

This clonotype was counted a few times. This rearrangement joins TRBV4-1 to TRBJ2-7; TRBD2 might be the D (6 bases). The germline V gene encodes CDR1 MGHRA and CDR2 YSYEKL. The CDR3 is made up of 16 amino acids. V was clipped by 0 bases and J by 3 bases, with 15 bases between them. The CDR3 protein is CASSQDSRRENYEQYF. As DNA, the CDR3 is TGCGCCAGCAGCCAAGATTCTCGGCGGGAAAACTACGAGCAGTACTTC.

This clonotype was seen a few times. CDR3 protein: CATSRDQGLAGGRETQYF. The CDR3 DNA is TGTGCCACCAGCAGAGACCAGGGACTAGCGGGAGGGCGGGAGACCCAGTACTTC. The rearrangement joins TRBV15 to TRBJ2-5; 16 bases match TRBD2. Germline V gives CDR1 LNHNV, CDR2 YYDKDF (reference sequence). The CDR3 spans 18 residues. Trimming removed 0 bases from V and 5 bases from J; junction bases left unmatched: 6.

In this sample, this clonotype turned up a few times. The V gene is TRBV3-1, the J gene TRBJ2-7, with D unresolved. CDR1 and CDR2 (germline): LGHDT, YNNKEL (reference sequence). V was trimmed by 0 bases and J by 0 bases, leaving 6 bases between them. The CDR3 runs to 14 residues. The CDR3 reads CASSQDFGSYEQYF. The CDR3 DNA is TGTGCCAGCAGCCAAGATTTCGGCTCCTACGAGCAGTACTTC.

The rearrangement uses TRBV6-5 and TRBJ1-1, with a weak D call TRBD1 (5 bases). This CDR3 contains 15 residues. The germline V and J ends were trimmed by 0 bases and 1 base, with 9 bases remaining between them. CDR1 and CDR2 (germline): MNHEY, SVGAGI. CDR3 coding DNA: TGTGCCAGCAGTTACTCGAGTACAGGGAACACTGAAGCTTTCTTT. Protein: CASSYSSTGNTEAFF.

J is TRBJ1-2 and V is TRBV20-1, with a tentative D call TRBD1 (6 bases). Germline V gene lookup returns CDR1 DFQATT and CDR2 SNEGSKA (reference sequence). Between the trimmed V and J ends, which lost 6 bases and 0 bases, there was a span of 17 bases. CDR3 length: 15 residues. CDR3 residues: CSAPSDSPTNYGYTF. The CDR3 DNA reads TGCAGTGCACCATCGGACAGCCCGACTAACTATGGCTACACCTTC.

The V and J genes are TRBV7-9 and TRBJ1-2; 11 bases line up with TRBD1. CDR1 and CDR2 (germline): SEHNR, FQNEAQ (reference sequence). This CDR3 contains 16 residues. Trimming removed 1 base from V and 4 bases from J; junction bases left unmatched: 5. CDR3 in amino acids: CASSLGSGTGGYGYTF. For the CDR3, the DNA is TGTGCCAGCAGCTTAGGTAGCGGGACAGGGGGCTATGGCTACACCTTC. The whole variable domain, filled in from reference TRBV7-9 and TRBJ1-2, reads DTGVSQNPRHKITKRGQNVTFRCDPISEHNRLYWYRQTLGQGPEFLTYFQNEAQLEKSRLLSDRFSAERPKGSFSTLEIQRTEQGDSAMYLCASSLGSGTGGYGYTFGSGTRLTVV.

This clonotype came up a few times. CDR3 nucleotides: TGCGCCAGCAGCGACTACGAGTCACCCTACGAGCAGTACTTC. Its protein is CASSDYESPYEQYF. This sequence joins TRBV10-1 and TRBJ2-7, with a tentative D call TRBD2 (5 bases). From germline, CDR1 is WNHNN and CDR2 SYGVQD (reference sequence). This CDR3 contains 14 residues. V lost 6 bases, J lost 2 bases, and 14 bases lay in between.